Listed here is a single T cell receptor (beta chain). What it binds is unknown. The entry originates in a study of cytomegalovirus exposure and HLA in healthy donors. V was cut by 11 bases and J by 2 bases, with 18 bases left in between. The CDR3 is 14 amino acids. Germline V gives CDR1 LNHDA, CDR2 SQIVND (reference sequence). The PCR was carried out with 60 Vbeta primers and 13 Jbeta primers. Profiled with immunoSEQ multiplex PCR; TCRdb holds only in-frame clones, not every one. Here the sample spans around 200,000 clones, 70% to 85% being singletons. Findings of the study overall: In a later analysis, across HLA loci, associated TCR counts were highest for DRB1, lowest for HLA-C. Reported results showed that the classifier diagnosed cytomegalovirus status with high specificity and sensitivity. The availability of immune exposure information extended only to CMV serostatus.

Donors consisted of healthy bone marrow donors. The chain uses TRBV19 and TRBJ1-1; D gene unclear. The source is a girl aged 2 to 10 in good health and CMV-seropositive. What was sequenced was PBMCs. In DNA form, the CDR3 reads TGTGCCTTTTTTACGCCTGGCAATAACACTGAAGCTTTCTTT. It is translated as CAFFTPGNNTEAFF.